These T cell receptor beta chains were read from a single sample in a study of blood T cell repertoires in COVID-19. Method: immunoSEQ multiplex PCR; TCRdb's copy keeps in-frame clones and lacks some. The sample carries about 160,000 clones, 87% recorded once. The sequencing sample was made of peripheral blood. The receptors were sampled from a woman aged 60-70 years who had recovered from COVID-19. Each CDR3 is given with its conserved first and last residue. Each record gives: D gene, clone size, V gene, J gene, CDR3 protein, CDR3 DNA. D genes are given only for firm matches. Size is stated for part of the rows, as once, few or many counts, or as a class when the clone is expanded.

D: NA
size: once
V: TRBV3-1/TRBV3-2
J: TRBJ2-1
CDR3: CASSPTRSSYNEQFF
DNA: TGTGCCAGCAGCCCTACTAGAAGCTCCTACAATGAGCAGTTCTTC

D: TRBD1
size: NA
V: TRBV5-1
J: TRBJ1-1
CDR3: CASSLAPTGGITEAFF
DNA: TGCGCCAGCAGCTTAGCCCCGACAGGGGGCATCACTGAAGCTTTCTTT

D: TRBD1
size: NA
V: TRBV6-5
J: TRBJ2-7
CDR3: CASSQGQGNEQYF
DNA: TGTGCCAGCAGTCAGGGACAGGGTAACGAGCAGTACTTC

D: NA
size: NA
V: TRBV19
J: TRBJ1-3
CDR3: CASSVQDSGNTIYF
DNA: TGTGCCAGTAGTGTACAGGACTCTGGAAACACCATATATTTT

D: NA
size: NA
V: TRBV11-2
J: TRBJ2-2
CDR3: CASSHINTGELFF
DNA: TGTGCCAGCAGCCACATTAACACCGGGGAGCTGTTTTTT

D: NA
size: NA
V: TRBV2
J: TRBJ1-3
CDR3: CASMKIPSSGNTIYF
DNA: TGTGCCAGCATGAAAATTCCGAGCTCTGGAAACACCATATATTTT

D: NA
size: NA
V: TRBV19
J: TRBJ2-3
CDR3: CASSIDLGGVTDTQYF
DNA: TGTGCCAGTAGTATAGATCTCGGGGGTGTCACAGATACGCAGTATTTT

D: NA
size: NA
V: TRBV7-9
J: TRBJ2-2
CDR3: CASSSGDRRAAGELFF
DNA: TGTGCCAGCAGCTCGGGGGACCGAAGGGCTGCCGGGGAGCTGTTTTTT

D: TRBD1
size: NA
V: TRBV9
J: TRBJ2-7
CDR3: CASSVGGQGTHEQYF
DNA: TGTGCCAGCAGCGTAGGTGGACAGGGGACCCACGAGCAGTACTTC

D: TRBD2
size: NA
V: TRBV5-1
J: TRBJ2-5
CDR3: CASSLGVAGEETQYF
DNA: TGCGCCAGCAGCTTGGGCGTAGCGGGGGAAGAGACCCAGTACTTC

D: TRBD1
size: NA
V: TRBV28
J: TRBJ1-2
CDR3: CASSFDRAYGYTF
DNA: TGTGCCAGCAGTTTCGACAGGGCCTATGGCTACACCTTC

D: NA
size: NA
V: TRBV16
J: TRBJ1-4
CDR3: CASSQSSGTNNEKLFF
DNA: TGTGCCAGCAGCCAATCATCCGGGACAAATAATGAAAAACTGTTTTTT

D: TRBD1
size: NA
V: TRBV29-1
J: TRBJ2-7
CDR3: CSVGGQGGEQYF
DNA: TGCAGCGTTGGGGGACAGGGGGGCGAGCAGTACTTC

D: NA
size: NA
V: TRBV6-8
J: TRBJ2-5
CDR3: CASSTLGEEETQYF
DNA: TGTGCCAGCAGTACTCTCGGGGAGGAAGAGACCCAGTACTTC

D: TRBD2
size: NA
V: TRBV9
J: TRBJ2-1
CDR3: CASSPRETSGGAGVDEQLF
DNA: TGTGCCAGCAGCCCAAGGGAGACTAGCGGGGGGGCTGGAGTTGATGAGCAGCTCTTC

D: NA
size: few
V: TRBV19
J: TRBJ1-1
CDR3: CASTRTDYTEAFF
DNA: TGTGCCAGTACCAGGACAGACTACACTGAAGCTTTCTTT

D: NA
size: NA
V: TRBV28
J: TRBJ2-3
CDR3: CASIGGANTDTQYF
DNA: TGTGCCAGCATTGGGGGGGCAAACACAGATACGCAGTATTTT

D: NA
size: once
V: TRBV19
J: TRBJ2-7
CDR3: CASTTPGSYEQYF
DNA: TGTGCCAGTACCACACCGGGTTCCTACGAGCAGTACTTC

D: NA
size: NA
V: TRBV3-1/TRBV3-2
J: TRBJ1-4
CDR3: CASSHSRVNEKLFF
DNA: TGTGCCAGCAGCCATAGTCGGGTCAATGAAAAACTGTTTTTT

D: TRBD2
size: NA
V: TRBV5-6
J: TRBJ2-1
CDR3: CASSFRSGGPRSYNEQFF
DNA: TGTGCCAGCAGCTTTCGTAGCGGGGGGCCCCGCTCCTACAATGAGCAGTTCTTC